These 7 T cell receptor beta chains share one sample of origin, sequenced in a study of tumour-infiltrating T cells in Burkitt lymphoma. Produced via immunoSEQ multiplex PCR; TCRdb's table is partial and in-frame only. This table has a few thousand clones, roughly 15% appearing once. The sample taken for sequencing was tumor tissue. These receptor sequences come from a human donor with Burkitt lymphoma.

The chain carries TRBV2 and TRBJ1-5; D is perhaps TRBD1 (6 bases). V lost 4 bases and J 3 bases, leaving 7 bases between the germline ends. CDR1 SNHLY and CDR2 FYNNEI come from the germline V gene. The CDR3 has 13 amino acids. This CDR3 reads CASSAGANQPQHF. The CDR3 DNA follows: TGTGCCAGCAGTGCAGGGGCCAATCAGCCCCAGCATTTT.

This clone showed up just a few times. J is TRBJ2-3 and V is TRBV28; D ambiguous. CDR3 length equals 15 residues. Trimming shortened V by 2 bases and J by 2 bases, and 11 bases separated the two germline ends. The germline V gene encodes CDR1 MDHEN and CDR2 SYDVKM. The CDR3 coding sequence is TGTGCCAGCAGTTTACCTACAGCATCCACAGATACGCAGTATTTT. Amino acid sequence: CASSLPTASTDTQYF.

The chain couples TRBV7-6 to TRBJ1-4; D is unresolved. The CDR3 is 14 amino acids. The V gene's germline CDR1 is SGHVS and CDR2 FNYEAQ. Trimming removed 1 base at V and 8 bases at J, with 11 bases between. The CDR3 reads CASSLGPPGEKLFF. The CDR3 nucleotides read TGTGCCAGCAGCTTAGGTCCCCCGGGCGAAAAACTGTTTTTT.

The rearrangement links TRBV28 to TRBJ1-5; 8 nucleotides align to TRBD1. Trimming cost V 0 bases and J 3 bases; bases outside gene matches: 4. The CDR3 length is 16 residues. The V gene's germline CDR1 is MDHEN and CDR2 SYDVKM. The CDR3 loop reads CASSLWRQGPNQPQHF. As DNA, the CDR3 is TGTGCCAGCAGTTTATGGCGACAGGGGCCCAATCAGCCCCAGCATTTT.

This CDR3 is CASSTTGVGETQYF. CDR3 nucleotides: TGTGCCAGCAGCACAACAGGGGTTGGGGAGACCCAGTACTTC. The rearrangement uses TRBV5-4 and TRBJ2-5, with 7 bases aligning to TRBD1. V gave up 4 bases and J gave up 5 bases; unmatched junction bases: 8. The CDR3 totals 14 residues. Germline CDR1 is SGHNT and CDR2 is YYREEE (reference sequence). Full variable domain (remainder filled in from reference TRBV5-4 and TRBJ2-5): ETGVTQSPTHLIKTRGQQVTLRCSSQSGHNTVSWYQQALGQGPQFIFQYYREEENGRGNFPPRFSGLQFPNYSSELNVNALELDDSALYLCASSTTGVGETQYFGPGTRLLVL.

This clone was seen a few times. CDR3 DNA: TGTGCCAGTAAGAGCGGTAGCAATCAGCCCCAGCATTTT. Translated: CASKSGSNQPQHF. The chain carries TRBV19 and TRBJ1-5; no reliable D call. Trimming shortened V by 7 bases and J by 0 bases, and 7 bases separated the two germline ends. The germline V gene encodes CDR1 LNHDA and CDR2 SQIVND (reference sequence). This CDR3 has 13 residues.

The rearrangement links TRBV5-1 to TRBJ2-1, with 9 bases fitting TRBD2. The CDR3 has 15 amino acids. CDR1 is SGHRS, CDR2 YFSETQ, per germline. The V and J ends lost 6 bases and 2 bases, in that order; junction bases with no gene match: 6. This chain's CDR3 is CASNLAGTPYNEQFF. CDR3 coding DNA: TGCGCCAGCAACCTAGCGGGGACGCCCTACAATGAGCAGTTCTTC.